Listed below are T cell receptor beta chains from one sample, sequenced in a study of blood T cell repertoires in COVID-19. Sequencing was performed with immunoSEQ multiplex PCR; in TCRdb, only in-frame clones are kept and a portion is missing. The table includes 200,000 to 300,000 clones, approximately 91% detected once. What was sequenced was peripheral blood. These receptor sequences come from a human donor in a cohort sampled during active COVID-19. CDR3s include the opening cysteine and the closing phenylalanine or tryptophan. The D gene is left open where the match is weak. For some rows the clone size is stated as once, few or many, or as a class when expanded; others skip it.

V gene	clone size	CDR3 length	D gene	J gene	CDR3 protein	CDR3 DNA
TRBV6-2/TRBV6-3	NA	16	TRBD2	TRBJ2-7	CASSFPPAGGTYEQYF	TGTGCCAGCAGTTTTCCCCCAGCGGGAGGCACCTACGAGCAGTACTTC
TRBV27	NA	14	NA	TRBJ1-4	CASSLHRVNEKLFF	TGTGCCAGCAGTCTCCACAGGGTTAATGAAAAACTGTTTTTT
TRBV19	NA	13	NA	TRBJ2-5	CASSISYKETQYF	TGTGCCAGTAGTATTAGCTATAAAGAGACCCAGTACTTC
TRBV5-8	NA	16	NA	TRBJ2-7	CASSAITTVGRYEQYF	TGTGCCAGCAGCGCCATCACTACAGTGGGGCGCTACGAGCAGTACTTC
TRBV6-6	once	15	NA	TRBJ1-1	CASSHPREDNTEAFF	TGTGCCAGCAGTCACCCCCGGGAAGATAACACTGAAGCTTTCTTT
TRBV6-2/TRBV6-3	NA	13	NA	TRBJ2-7	CASSPGPSYEQYF	TGTGCCAGCAGTCCGGGTCCCTCCTACGAGCAGTACTTC
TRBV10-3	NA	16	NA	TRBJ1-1	CAISESGRGVNTEAFF	TGTGCCATCAGTGAGTCTGGGAGGGGGGTGAACACTGAAGCTTTCTTT
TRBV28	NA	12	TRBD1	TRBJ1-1	CASGQANTEAFF	TGTGCCAGCGGACAGGCCAACACTGAAGCTTTCTTT
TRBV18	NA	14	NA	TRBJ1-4	CASSPAPINEKLFF	TGTGCCAGCTCACCGGCCCCGATTAATGAAAAACTGTTTTTT
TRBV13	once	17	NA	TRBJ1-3	CASSPGTLTSSGNTIYF	TGTGCCAGCAGCCCCGGGACACTAACCAGCTCTGGAAACACCATATATTTT
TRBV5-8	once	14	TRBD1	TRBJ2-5	CASSLGQGQETQYF	TGTGCCAGCAGCCTTGGACAGGGCCAAGAGACCCAGTACTTC
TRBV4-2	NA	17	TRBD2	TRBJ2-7	CASSREVPSGITYEQYF	TGTGCCAGCAGCCGAGAGGTGCCTAGCGGGATTACCTACGAGCAGTACTTC
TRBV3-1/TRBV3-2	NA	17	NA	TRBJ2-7	CASSPEVLGHRTAEQYF	TGTGCCAGCAGCCCGGAGGTGTTGGGACACCGAACCGCCGAGCAGTACTTC
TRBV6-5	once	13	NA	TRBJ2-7	CASSYGTFYEQYF	TGTGCCAGCAGTTACGGGACATTTTACGAGCAGTACTTC
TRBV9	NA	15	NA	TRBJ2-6	CASSGTGTGANVLTF	TGTGCCAGCAGCGGCACTGGTACTGGGGCCAACGTCCTGACTTTC
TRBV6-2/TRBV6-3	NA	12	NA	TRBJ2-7	CASSLVYYEQYF	TGTGCCAGCAGTTTAGTCTACTACGAGCAGTACTTC
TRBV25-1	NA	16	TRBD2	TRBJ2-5	CASSEYMAGGPETQYF	TGTGCCAGCAGTGAATATATGGCGGGAGGACCGGAGACCCAGTACTTC
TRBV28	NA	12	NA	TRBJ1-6	CASSFREGPLHF	TGTGCCAGCAGTTTTCGGGAGGGACCCCTCCACTTT
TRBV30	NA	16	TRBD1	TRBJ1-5	CAWSHTGTGEGQPQHF	TGTGCCTGGAGTCATACCGGGACAGGGGAGGGTCAGCCCCAGCATTTT
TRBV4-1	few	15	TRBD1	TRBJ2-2	CASMRTGGSTGELFF	TGCGCCAGCATGCGGACAGGGGGTTCCACCGGGGAGCTGTTTTTT
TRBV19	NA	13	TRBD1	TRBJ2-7	CASTSTGEYEQYF	TGTGCCAGTACCAGTACAGGGGAATACGAGCAGTACTTC
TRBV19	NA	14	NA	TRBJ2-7	CASKGQKDSYEQYF	TGTGCCAGTAAGGGCCAGAAGGACAGCTACGAGCAGTACTTC
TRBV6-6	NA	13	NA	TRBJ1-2	CASSPSVEGGYTF	TGTGCCAGCAGCCCCTCCGTGGAGGGCGGCTACACCTTC
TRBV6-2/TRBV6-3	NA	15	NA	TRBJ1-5	CASSRDRTSNQPQHF	TGTGCCAGCAGCCGAGACAGGACTAGCAATCAGCCCCAGCATTTT
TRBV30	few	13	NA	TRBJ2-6	CGWGASGANVLTF	TGTGGCTGGGGGGCCTCTGGGGCCAACGTCCTGACTTTC
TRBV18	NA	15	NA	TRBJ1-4	CASSPHTGINEKLFF	TGTGCCAGCTCACCGCATACAGGCATTAATGAAAAACTGTTTTTT
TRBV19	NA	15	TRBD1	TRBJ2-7	CASSTPGTGSYEQYF	TGTGCCAGTAGTACTCCCGGGACAGGGTCTTACGAGCAGTACTTC
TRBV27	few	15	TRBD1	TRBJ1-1	CASSLGTGMNTEAFF	TGTGCCAGCAGTTTGGGGACAGGAATGAACACTGAAGCTTTCTTT
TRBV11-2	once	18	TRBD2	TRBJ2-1	CASSSPTYSGGAGNEQFF	TGTGCCAGCAGCTCCCCGACCTATAGCGGGGGGGCAGGGAATGAGCAGTTCTTC
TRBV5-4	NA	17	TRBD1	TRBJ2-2	CASSEKTGGAGTGELFF	TGTGCCAGCAGCGAAAAGACAGGGGGCGCCGGCACCGGGGAGCTGTTTTTT
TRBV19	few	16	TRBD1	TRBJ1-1	CASSIQTGSRNTEAFF	TGTGCCAGTAGTATCCAGACAGGGTCGAGGAACACTGAAGCTTTCTTT
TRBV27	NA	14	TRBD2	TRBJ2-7	CASRSEREWYEQYF	TGTGCCAGCAGATCGGAGCGGGAGTGGTACGAGCAGTACTTC
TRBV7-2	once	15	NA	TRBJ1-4	CASSSGDGTNEKLFF	TGTGCCAGCAGCTCAGGGGACGGAACTAATGAAAAACTGTTTTTT
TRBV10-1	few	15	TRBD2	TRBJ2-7	CASSESKLAAYEQYF	TGCGCCAGCAGTGAGTCGAAACTAGCGGCCTACGAGCAGTACTTC
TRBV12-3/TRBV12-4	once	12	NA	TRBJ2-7	CASSSDSYEQYF	TGTGCCAGCAGTTCTGACAGCTACGAGCAGTACTTC
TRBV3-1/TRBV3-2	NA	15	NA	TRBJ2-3	CASSQGFLAQDTQYF	TGTGCCAGCAGCCAAGGTTTCCTAGCGCAGGATACGCAGTATTTT